This TCR beta chain was found in a study of graft-versus-host responses after intestinal transplantation (dated by TCRdb to the early 2020s). Broadly, across the study: The transplants that recipients got were multivisceral, liver-intestinal, or isolated intestinal. Every recipient was given anti-thymocyte globulin induction, followed by around three years of maintenance tacrolimus and steroids. Alloreactive clones were identified by sequencing pre-transplant mixed lymphocyte reaction products and comparing them with unstimulated pre-transplant donor and recipient T cells. After intestinal transplantation, graft-versus-host and host-versus-graft alloreactive T cell clones were followed in the graft, circulation and bone marrow using bulk TCR-beta CDR3 sequencing. The cohort enrolled some 23 intestinal transplant recipients including one retransplant, and 3 patients lacking pretransplant specimens were excluded. Donor T cell macrochimerism was defined as a peak of at least 4% donor T cells among recipient peripheral blood mononuclear cells. Rather than going through the commercial service, samples from three later patients were sequenced in-house on an Illumina MiSeq and processed with MiXCR.

Receptor libraries were prepared by the immunoSEQ multiplex PCR assay. For most patients, genomic DNA was isolated using the Qiagen DNeasy Blood and Tissue Kit and was shipped frozen to Adaptive Biotechnologies for TCR sequencing. For most patients, genomic DNA was subjected to high-throughput TCR-beta CDR3 sequencing by Adaptive Biotechnologies. The original pipeline was this. Adaptive's ImmunoSEQ software was the source of the TCR sequencing data for about 17 patients, while three other patients were processed with MiXCR and VDJtools. To correct CD4 versus CD8 sorting errors, sequences present in both subsets at a frequency ratio below 5:1 were removed. CDR3 nucleotide sequences shared between donor and recipient were removed because their origin could not be assigned. To be classed as alloreactive, a clone needed at least 2-fold expansion over unstimulated cells and a minimum CFSE-low frequency of 0.002% (template counts) or 0.001% (read counts). Clones detected in sequenced pre-transplant spleen, lymph node, or MLR CFSE-low populations of the donor or recipient were defined as mappable. Cumulative frequency of alloreactive clones was calculated as a percentage of all sequences weighted by copy number. Here the immuneACCESS table is served through TCRdb, limited to in-frame sequences with V and J called. Missing clones are a known gap in these copies; in checked studies unresolved V genes cover under half, and the rest lacks a known reason. From that table come the V and J calls and clone size; the DNA was used to work out D and trimming. This sample holds some 15,000 clones; roughly 35% were observed only once. Roughly 3.7% of the sample is in the top ten clones.

In regard to this clone: The record has no base qualities; no much larger clone is one base away.

According to the study, the label for this sample's time point signals: cells obtained before transplantation from donor or recipient. In mixed lymphocyte reactions, about 200,000 CFSE-labeled pre-transplant responders were plated with about 200,000 irradiated violet-dye-labeled stimulators and cultured for less than 7 days. Proliferating CD3+CD4+CFSE-low and CD3+CD8+CFSE-low responder cells were FACS-sorted on a BD Influx sorter after the mixed lymphocyte reaction. CDR1 and CDR2 (LGHNA, YSLEER) derive from the germline V gene. From the cysteine up to the phenylalanine, the CDR3 has a length of 13 residues. CDR3 DNA is the only sequence kept; it has 39 bases, read in frame from the first base. Between the V and J ends, shortened by 2 bases and 10 bases respectively, the junction contains 12 bases. General findings and caveats noted by the study authors: Early after transplant, declines in HvG clones were associated with peak levels of circulating GvH clones. Patients with donor T cell macrochimerism had high GvH to HvG T cell clonal ratios in their allografts. The relatively low number and heterogeneity of intestinal transplant patients limited the conclusions. GvH clones were found in recipient bone marrow, and some of the GvH clones appeared earlier in ileal mucosa or blood, which is consistent with an intestinal mucosal origin.

The clonotype was recovered from a human patient who received an intestinal transplant. The chain is encoded by TRBV4-3 joined to TRBJ2-1, with a weak D call of TRBD1 (5 bases match). The sequencing used alloreactive CD4+ T cells from a mixed lymphocyte reaction culture, collected before intestinal transplant. What the cell subset or site label conveys for this sample: CFSE-low proliferating T cells sorted from roughly six-day pre-transplant mixed lymphocyte reaction (GvH or HvG direction). The DNA reads as follows: TGCGCCAGCAGCCAACGAAAGAACAGGGAGCAGTTCTTC. Protein translation: CASSQRKNREQFF.